This record covers a single T cell receptor beta chain. This entry comes from a study of T cell repertoires in cytomegalovirus infection. Study details: CMV infection plus the matching HLA type was flagged by public TCR beta signatures.

MiXCR, run by TCRdb on the reads, gives a single entry per CDR3 protein. The sample includes 150,000 to 200,000 distinct CDR3 sequences, approximately 30% seen only once; the top ten take about 28%. Germline values: CDR1 MNHNY, CDR2 SVGAGI (reference sequence). Trimming shortened V by 5 bases and J by 2 bases, and 13 bases separated the two germline ends. The CDR3 length is 15 residues. This receptor was identified in a human donor in good health (CMV status not recorded). Some clones in this sample may be carry-over from other donors' samples. What was sequenced was PBMCs. This chain connects TRBV6-6 to TRBJ2-4; TRBD2 is a possible D gene (7 bases). The CDR3 sequence: CASSGGGATKNIQYF. The CDR3 region has the DNA TGTGCCAGCAGTGGGGGGGGGGCAACCAAAAACATTCAGTACTTC.